The 3 T cell receptor beta chains listed next were all sequenced from one sample in a study of blood T cell repertoires in COVID-19. The repertoire was sequenced with immunoSEQ multiplex PCR; TCRdb's copy has only in-frame clones and lacks some. The table has tens of thousands of clones, under 90% seen once; the top ten hold about 22%. Sample: peripheral blood. These receptors all come from a man aged 50 to 60 with active COVID-19.

The chain carries TRBV19 and TRBJ2-1; TRBD2 is a possible D gene (6 bases). Trimming took off 0 bases at V and 4 bases at J, with 16 bases between the two ends. The CDR3 is 17 amino acids. Looked up from germline, CDR1 is LNHDA and CDR2 is SQIVND (reference sequence). The CDR3 is CASSIEIIGAGYNEQFF. DNA for the CDR3: TGTGCCAGTAGTATAGAAATAATCGGGGCGGGGTACAATGAGCAGTTCTTC.

The chain joins TRBV5-6 to TRBJ2-1; TRBD2 matches 10 bases. CDR1 SGHDT and CDR2 YYEEEE come from the germline V gene. The V segment lost 5 bases and the J segment 4 bases; nucleotides outside the gene matches: 9. The CDR3 runs 16 residues. The CDR3 region is CASRAPGLALYNEQFF. CDR3 coding DNA: TGTGCCAGCAGAGCCCCGGGACTAGCGTTATACAATGAGCAGTTCTTC.

In this sample, this clone turned up a few times. The gene calls are TRBV19 and TRBJ2-1; D remains ambiguous. The germline V gene has CDR1 LNHDA and CDR2 SQIVND (reference sequence). The CDR3 is 13 amino acids. V was trimmed by 7 bases and J by 0 bases, leaving 7 bases between them. Here the CDR3 DNA reads TGTGCCAGTACCACAAGCTCCTACAATGAGCAGTTCTTC. It specifies CASTTSSYNEQFF.